This TCR beta chain was recorded in a study of CD8 T cells in Susac syndrome. The RNA, about 0.5 to 1 ug, was put through reverse transcription using random hexamers. TCRdb re-called the immunoSEQ multiplex PCR reads with MiXCR, one entry per CDR3 protein. The data contain roughly 52,000 distinct CDR3 sequences, 95% of them seen just once; the ten biggest clones take up 0.75%. The CDR3 contains 14 residues. CDR1 is MRHNA and CDR2 is SNTAGT in the germline V gene. The germline V and J ends were trimmed by 0 bases and 2 bases, with 2 bases remaining between them. The patients with Susac syndrome satisfied recently defined diagnostic criteria for either definite or probable disease. Negative isolation yielded CD8+ and CD4+ T cells; FACS enriched TEMRA cells.

The gene calls are TRBV6-4 and TRBJ2-6; D gene ambiguous. Sequencing input: CD8+ T cells from PBMCs. The source is a human donor with Susac syndrome. The CDR3 loop is CASSDSPGANVLTF. The CDR3 DNA is TGTGCCAGCAGTGACTCTCCTGGGGCCAACGTCCTGACTTTC.